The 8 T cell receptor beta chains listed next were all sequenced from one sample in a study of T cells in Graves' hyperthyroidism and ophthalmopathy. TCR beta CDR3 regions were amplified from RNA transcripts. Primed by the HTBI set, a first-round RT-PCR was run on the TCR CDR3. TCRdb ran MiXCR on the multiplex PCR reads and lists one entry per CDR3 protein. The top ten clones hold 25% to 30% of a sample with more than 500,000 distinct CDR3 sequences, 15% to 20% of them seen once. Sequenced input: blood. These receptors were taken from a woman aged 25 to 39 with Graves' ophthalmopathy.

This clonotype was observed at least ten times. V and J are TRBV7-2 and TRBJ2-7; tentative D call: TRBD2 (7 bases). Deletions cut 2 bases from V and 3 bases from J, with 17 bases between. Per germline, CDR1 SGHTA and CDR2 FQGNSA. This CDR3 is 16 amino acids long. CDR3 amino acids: CASSLLGRGHGYEQYF. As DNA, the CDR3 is TGTGCCAGCAGCTTATTGGGGAGGGGACACGGCTACGAGCAGTACTTC.

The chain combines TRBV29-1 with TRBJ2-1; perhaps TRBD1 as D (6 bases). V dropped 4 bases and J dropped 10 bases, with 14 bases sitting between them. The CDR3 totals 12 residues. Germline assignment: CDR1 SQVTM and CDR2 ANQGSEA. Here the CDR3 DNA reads TGCAGCGTTGGAACAGGGAGAGAGGAGCAGTTCTTC. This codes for CSVGTGREEQFF.

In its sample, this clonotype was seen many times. In nucleotides, the CDR3 is TGTGCCAGCAGCCCCAGGCCAGCGGACACAGATACGCAGTATTTT. Translation gives CASSPRPADTDTQYF. The gene calls are TRBV5-8 and TRBJ2-3; maybe TRBD2 (5 bases). The germline gives CDR1 SGHTS, CDR2 YDEGEE. The V gene lost 4 bases and the J gene lost 2 bases, with 14 bases spanning the gap. This CDR3 is built from 15 residues.

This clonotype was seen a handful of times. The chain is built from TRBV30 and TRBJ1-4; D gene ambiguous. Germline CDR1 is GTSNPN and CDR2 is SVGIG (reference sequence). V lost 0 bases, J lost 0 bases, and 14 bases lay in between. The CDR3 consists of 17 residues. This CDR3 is CAWSVGGFGATNEKLFF. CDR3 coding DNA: TGTGCCTGGAGTGTCGGAGGGTTTGGGGCAACTAATGAAAAACTGTTTTTT.

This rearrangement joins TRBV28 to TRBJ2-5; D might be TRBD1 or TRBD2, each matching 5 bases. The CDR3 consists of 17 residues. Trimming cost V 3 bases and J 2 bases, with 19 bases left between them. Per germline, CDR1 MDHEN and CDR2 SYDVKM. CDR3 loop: CASSLTQGKGRQETQYF. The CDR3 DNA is TGTGCCAGCAGTTTGACTCAGGGTAAGGGACGTCAAGAGACCCAGTACTTC.

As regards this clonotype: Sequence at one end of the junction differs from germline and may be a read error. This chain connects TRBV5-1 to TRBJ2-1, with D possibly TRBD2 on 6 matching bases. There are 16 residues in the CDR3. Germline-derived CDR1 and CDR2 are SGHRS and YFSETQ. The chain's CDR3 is CATSDWGFGGSNEQFF. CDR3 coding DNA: TGTGCCACCAGTGATTGGGGGTTTGGGGGGAGCAATGAGCAGTTCTTC. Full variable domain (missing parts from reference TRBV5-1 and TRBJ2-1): KAGVTQTPRYLIKTRGQQVTLSCSPISGHRSVSWYQQTPGQGLQFLFEYFSETQRNKGNFPGRFSGRQFSNSRSEMNVSTLELGDSALYLCATSDWGFGGSNEQFFGPGTRLTVL.

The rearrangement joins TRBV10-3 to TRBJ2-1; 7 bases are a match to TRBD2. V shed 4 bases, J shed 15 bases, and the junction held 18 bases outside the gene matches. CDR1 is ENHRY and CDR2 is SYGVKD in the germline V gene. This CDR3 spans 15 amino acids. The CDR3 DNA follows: TGTGCCATCAGTGGCGTCTCCGGGCTAGCGGAAGAGGGGTTCTTC. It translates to CAISGVSGLAEEGFF.

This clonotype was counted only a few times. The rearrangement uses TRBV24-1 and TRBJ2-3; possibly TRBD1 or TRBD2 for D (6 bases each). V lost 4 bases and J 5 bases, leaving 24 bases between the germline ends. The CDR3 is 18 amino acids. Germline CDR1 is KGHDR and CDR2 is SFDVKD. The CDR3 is CATSERGETGVRKDTQYF. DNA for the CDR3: TGTGCCACCAGTGAGAGGGGGGAGACGGGCGTAAGAAAAGATACGCAGTATTTT.